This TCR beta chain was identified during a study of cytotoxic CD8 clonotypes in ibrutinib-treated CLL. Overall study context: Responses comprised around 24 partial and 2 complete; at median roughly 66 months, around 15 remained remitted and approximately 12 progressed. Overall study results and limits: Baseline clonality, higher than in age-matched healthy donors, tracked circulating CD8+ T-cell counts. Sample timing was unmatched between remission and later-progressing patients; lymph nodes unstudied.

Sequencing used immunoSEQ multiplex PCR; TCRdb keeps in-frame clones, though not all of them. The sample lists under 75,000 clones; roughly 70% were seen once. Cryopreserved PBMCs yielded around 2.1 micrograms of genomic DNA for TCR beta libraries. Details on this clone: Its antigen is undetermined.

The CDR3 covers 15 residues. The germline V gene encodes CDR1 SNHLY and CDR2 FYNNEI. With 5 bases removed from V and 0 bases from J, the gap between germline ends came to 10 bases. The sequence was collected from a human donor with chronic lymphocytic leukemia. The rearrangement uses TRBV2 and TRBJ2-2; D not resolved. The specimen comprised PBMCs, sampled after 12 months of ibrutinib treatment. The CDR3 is CASSPDIANTGELFF. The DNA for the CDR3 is TGTGCCAGCAGTCCCGACATCGCGAACACCGGGGAGCTGTTTTTT.